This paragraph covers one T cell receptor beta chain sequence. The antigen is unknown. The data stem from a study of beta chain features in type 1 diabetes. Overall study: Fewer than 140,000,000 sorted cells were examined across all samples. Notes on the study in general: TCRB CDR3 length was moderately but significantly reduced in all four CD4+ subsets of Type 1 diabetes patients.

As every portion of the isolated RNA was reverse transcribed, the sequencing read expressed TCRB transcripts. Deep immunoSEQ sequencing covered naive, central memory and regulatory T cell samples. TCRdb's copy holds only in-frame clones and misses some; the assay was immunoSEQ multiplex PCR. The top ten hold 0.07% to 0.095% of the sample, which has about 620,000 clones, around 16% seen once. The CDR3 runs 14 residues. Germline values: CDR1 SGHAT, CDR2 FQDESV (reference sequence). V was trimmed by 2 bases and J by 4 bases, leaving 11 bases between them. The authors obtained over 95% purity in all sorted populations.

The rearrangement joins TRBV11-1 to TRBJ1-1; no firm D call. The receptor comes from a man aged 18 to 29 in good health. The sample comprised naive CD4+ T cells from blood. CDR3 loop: CASSLKGGGTEAFF. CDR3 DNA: TGTGCCAGCAGCTTAAAAGGTGGTGGCACTGAAGCTTTCTTT.